The 5 T cell receptor beta chains below come from one sample, sequenced in a study of blood T cell repertoires in COVID-19. This table comes from immunoSEQ multiplex PCR, and its TCRdb copy is limited to in-frame clones, with some not included. The sample yields 55,000 to 70,000 clones, 88% seen once. Sequencing was carried out using peripheral blood. These receptors all stem from a woman aged 60-75 years with COVID-19, enrolled during active disease.

This chain joins TRBV11-2 and TRBJ2-7; 9 nucleotides line up with TRBD2. CDR3 size: 17 residues. Germline V gene lookup returns CDR1 SGHAT and CDR2 FQNNGV. Trimming removed 3 bases from V and 3 bases from J; junction bases left unmatched: 12. CDR3 amino acids: CASSLSSGTPVVYEQYF. In DNA form, the CDR3 reads TGTGCCAGCAGCTTGTCTAGCGGGACTCCAGTGGTCTACGAGCAGTACTTC.

The rearrangement links TRBV27 to TRBJ2-1, with TRBD2 matching over 9 bases. The V and J ends lost 7 bases and 6 bases, in that order; junction bases with no gene match: 13. The germline V gene has CDR1 MNHEY and CDR2 SMNVEV (reference sequence). The CDR3 runs 16 residues. In DNA, the CDR3 is TGTGCCAGCACCGTCCTCCGGGCGGGAGGGGTCAATGAGCAGTTCTTC. Protein: CASTVLRAGGVNEQFF.

Details on this clone: Other DNA sequences from this sample encode an identical CDR3 as well. This rearrangement joins TRBV11-3 to TRBJ2-7; 7 positions match TRBD1. The CDR3 loop spans 15 amino acids. Losses at the gene ends were 5 bases for V and 0 bases for J; bases not matched to a gene: 7. Germline CDR1 SGHNT, CDR2 YENEEA. CDR3 DNA sequence: TGTGCCAGCAGCCCCCGGGCAGGGGGCTCCTACGAGCAGTACTTC. This gives the protein CASSPRAGGSYEQYF.

The rearrangement joins TRBV10-3 to TRBJ1-1; D is uncertain. The germline V gene encodes CDR1 ENHRY and CDR2 SYGVKD. Trimming cost V 0 bases and J 7 bases, with 12 bases left between them. The CDR3 runs to 14 residues. For the CDR3, the DNA is TGTGCCATCAGTGAGTCGAGGCAGCTGGGTGAAGCTTTCTTT. Translation: CAISESRQLGEAFF.

This chain joins TRBV18 and TRBJ1-4, with 8 bases matching TRBD1. CDR3 length: 15 residues. The V and J ends lost 0 bases and 8 bases, in that order; junction bases with no gene match: 5. The germline V gene encodes CDR1 KGHSH and CDR2 LQKENI. The CDR3 reads CASSPPSGGGEKLFF. The CDR3 bases are TGTGCCAGCTCACCACCGTCAGGGGGCGGGGAAAAACTGTTTTTT.